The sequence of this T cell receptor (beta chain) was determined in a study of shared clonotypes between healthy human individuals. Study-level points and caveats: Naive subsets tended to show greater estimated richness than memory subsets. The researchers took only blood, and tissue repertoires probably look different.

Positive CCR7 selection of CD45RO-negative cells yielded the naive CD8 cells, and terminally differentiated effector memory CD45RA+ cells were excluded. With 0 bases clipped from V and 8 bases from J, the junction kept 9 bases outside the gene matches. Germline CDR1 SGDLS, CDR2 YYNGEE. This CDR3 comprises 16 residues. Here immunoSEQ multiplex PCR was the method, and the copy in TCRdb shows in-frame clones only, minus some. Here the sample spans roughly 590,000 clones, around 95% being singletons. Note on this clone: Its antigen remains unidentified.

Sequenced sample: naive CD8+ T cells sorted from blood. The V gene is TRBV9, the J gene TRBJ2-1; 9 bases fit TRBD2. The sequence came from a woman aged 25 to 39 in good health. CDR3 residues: CASSVAFAGGPDEQFF. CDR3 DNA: TGTGCCAGCAGCGTAGCTTTTGCGGGAGGGCCGGATGAGCAGTTCTTC. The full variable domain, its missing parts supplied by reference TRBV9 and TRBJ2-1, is DSGVTQTPKHLITATGQRVTLRCSPRSGDLSVYWYQQSLDQGLQFLIQYYNGEERAKGNILERFSAQQFPDLHSELNLSSLELGDSALYFCASSVAFAGGPDEQFFGPGTRLTVL.